The T cell receptor (beta chain) described here comes from a study of T cell responses to AZD1222 COVID-19 vaccine. Study-wide results and caveats: Only a handful of AZD1222 recipients, five to seven in all, had baseline seropositivity. Variant regions that are unmutated are reportedly the target of nearly half of spike-specific TCRs. Recipients of two AZD1222 doses showed rising Spike-specific TCR breadth and depth.

The CDR3 runs 13 residues. Deletions cut 4 bases from V and 7 bases from J, with 10 bases between. Germline-derived CDR1 and CDR2 are SGHVS and FQNEAQ. Details on this clone: What it recognizes is unknown.

Clones were read by immunoSEQ multiplex PCR, and TCRdb kept only the in-frame ones, dropping some. The data contain around 130,000 clones, about 90% of them seen just once; the ten biggest clones take up 7.5%. This chain links TRBV7-8 with TRBJ2-2; D unresolved. The sample in question was peripheral blood, obtained 28 days after the second dose of the MenACWY control vaccine. The TCR was taken from an adult who received the MenACWY meningococcal vaccine as a control. CDR3 protein: CASSSLRSGELFF. CDR3 bases: TGTGCCAGCAGCTCCCTGCGGAGCGGGGAGCTGTTTTTT.